This T cell receptor (beta chain) was recorded in a study of breast tumors, draining lymph nodes, adjacent tissues. Study findings and constraints: Tumor T cell lymph node origin was a supported hypothesis, not proven.

Axillary draining lymph nodes of breast cancer patients supplied the node samples. MiXCR, run by TCRdb on the multiplex PCR reads, gives a single entry per CDR3 protein. The repertoire includes under 300,000 distinct CDR3 sequences, approximately 36% of them detected once, and 3.6% sits in the top ten. This CDR3 has 16 amino acids. Trimming took 7 bases from V and 8 from J; bases not matched to a gene: 9. Per germline, CDR1 LNHNV and CDR2 YYDKDF (reference sequence). Points on this clonotype: Antigen specificity is unknown.

The sequence derives from a female donor with breast cancer. Some clones in this sample may be carry-over from other donors' samples. The rearrangement joins TRBV15 to TRBJ2-1; TRBD2 matches 15 bases. The sample consisted of axillary lymph node tissue. The CDR3 nucleotides are TGTGCCACCATCTCGGGGACTAGCGGGAGGATTGATGAGCAGTTCTTC. It yields the protein CATISGTSGRIDEQFF. Full variable domain (missing parts from reference TRBV15 and TRBJ2-1): DAMVIQNPRYQVTQFGKPVTLSCSQTLNHNVMYWYQQKSSQAPKLLFHYYDKDFNNEADTPDNFQSRRPNTSFCFLDIRSPGLGDTAMYLCATISGTSGRIDEQFFGPGTRLTVL.